This TCR beta chain was sequenced during a study of response to subunit inactivated influenza vaccine. Study findings and constraints: Authors suggested each seasonal influenza vaccination recruits few new T cells.

The V and J ends lost 1 base and 5 bases respectively, with 14 bases between them. The CDR3 sequence is 15 residues long. CDR1 is MNHNS, CDR2 SASEGT, per germline. From the RT-PCR reads, TCRdb called clonotypes with MiXCR, one entry per CDR3 protein. The repertoire has some 850,000 distinct CDR3 sequences, less than 20% of them found once; the top ten carry approximately 11%. This clonotype was counted a few times. Antigen specificity is unknown. This specimen was PBMCs from blood, taken around 5 days after vaccination. This chain connects TRBV6-1 to TRBJ1-1; no reliable D call. The sequence was collected from a man between 50 and 59 years old who received an inactivated influenza vaccine. This chain's CDR3 is CASSEGIAGETEAFF. CDR3 DNA sequence: TGTGCCAGCAGTGAAGGAATCGCTGGGGAGACTGAAGCTTTCTTT.